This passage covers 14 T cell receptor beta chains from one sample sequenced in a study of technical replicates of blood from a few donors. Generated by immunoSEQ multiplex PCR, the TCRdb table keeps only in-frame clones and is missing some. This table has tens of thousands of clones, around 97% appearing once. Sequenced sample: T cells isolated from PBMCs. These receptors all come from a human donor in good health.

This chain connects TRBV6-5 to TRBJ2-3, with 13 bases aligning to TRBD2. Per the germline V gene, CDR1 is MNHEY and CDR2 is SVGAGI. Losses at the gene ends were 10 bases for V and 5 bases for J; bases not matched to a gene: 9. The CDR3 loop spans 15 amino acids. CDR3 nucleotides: TGTGCCACCTCGCCCGGACTAGCGGGAGTAGATACGCAGTATTTT. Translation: CATSPGLAGVDTQYF.

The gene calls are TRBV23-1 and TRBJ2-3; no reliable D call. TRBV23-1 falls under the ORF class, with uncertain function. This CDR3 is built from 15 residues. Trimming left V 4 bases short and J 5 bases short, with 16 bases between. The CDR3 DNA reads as TGCGCCAGCAGTCGACCTCTAGTTCCCCAAGATACGCAGTATTTT. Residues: CASSRPLVPQDTQYF.

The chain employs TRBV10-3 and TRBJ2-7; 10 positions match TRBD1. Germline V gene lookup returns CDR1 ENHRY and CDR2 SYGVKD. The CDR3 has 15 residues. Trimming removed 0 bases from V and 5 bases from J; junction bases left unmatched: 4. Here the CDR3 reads CAISESRDRGHEQYF. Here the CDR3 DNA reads TGTGCCATCAGTGAGTCGCGGGACAGGGGCCACGAGCAGTACTTC.

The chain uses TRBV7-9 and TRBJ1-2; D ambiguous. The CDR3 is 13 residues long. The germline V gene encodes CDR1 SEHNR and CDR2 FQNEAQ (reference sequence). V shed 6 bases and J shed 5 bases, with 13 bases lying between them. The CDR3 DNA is TGTGCCAGCAGTCTACTCCTAGAGTATGGCTACACCTTC. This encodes CASSLLLEYGYTF.

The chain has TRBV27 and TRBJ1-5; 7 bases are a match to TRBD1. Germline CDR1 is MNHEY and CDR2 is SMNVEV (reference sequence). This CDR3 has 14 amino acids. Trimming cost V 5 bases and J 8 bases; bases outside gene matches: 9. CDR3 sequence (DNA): TGTGCCAGCAGTGCCACAGGGGCGAGGAAGCCCCAGCATTTT. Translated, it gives CASSATGARKPQHF.

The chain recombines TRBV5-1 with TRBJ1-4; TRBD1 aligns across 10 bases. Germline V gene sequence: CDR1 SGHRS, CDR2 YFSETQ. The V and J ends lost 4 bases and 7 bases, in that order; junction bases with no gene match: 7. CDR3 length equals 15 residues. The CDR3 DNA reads TGCGCCAGCAGCCCCCGGACAGGGGGGAGTGAAAAACTGTTTTTT. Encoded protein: CASSPRTGGSEKLFF.

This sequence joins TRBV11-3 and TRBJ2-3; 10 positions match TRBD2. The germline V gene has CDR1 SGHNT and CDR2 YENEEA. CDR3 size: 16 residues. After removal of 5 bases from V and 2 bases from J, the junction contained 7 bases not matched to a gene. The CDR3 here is CASSPGLAEATDTQYF. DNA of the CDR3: TGTGCCAGCAGCCCAGGACTAGCGGAAGCCACAGATACGCAGTATTTT. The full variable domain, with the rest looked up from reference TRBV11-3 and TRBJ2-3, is EAGVVQSPRYKIIEKKQPVAFWCNPISGHNTLYWYLQNLGQGPELLIRYENEEAVDDSQLPKDRFSAERLKGVDSTLKIQPAELGDSAVYLCASSPGLAEATDTQYFGPGTRLTVL.

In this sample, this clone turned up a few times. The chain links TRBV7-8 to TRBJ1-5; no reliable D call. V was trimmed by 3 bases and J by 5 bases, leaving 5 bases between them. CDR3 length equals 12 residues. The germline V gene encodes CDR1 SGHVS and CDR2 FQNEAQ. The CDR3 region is CASSFSDQPQHF. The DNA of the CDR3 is TGTGCCAGCAGCTTCTCGGATCAGCCCCAGCATTTT. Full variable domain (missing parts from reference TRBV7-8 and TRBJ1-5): GAGVSQSPRYKVAKRGQDVALRCDPISGHVSLFWYQQALGQGPEFLTYFQNEAQLDKSGLPSDRFFAERPEGSVSTLKIQRTQQEDSAVYLCASSFSDQPQHFGDGTRLSIL.

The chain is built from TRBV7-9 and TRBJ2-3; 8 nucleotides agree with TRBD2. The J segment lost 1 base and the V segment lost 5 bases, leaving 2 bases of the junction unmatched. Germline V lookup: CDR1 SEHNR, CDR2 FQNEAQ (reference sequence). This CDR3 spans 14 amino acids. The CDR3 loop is CASSISGGTDTQYF. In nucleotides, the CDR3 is TGTGCCAGCAGCATTAGCGGGGGCACAGATACGCAGTATTTT.

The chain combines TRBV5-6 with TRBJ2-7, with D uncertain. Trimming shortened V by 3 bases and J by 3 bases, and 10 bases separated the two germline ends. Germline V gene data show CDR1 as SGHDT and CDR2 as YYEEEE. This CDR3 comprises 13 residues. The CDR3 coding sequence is TGTGCCAGCAGCTCTCTCCCAGACTACGAGCAGTACTTC. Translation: CASSSLPDYEQYF.

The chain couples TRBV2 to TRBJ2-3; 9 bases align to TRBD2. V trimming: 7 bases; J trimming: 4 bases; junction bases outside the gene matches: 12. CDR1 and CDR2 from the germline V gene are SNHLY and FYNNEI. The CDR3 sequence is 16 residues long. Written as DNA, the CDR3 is TGTGCCAGCAAAGGCGGTGGTAGCGGGAGCGCAGATACGCAGTATTTT. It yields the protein CASKGGGSGSADTQYF. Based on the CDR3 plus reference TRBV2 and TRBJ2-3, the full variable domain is EPEVTQTPSHQVTQMGQEVILRCVPISNHLYFYWYRQILGQKVEFLVSFYNNEISEKSEIFDDQFSVERPDGSNFTLKIRSTKLEDSAMYFCASKGGGSGSADTQYFGPGTRLTVL.

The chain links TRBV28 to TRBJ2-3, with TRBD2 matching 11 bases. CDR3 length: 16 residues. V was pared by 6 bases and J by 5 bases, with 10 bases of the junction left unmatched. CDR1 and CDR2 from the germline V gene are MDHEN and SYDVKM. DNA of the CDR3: TGTGCCAGCAGCCCAATAGCGGGAGGGCGCCAAGATACGCAGTATTTT. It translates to CASSPIAGGRQDTQYF.

The CDR3 sequence is CAARQGISTNEKLFF. The CDR3 DNA sequence: TGTGCCGCCCGACAGGGAATTTCAACTAATGAAAAACTGTTTTTT. This chain uses TRBV30 with TRBJ1-4; the match to TRBD1 covers 7 bases. The CDR3 has 15 amino acids. Germline V CDR1 and CDR2: GTSNPN, SVGIG (reference sequence). V lost 8 bases to trimming and J lost 0 bases; unmatched junction nucleotides: 9.

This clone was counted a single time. CDR3 nucleotide sequence: TGCGCCAGCAGCCGGGGCGTTGGAAACACCATATATTTT. Residues: CASSRGVGNTIYF. J is TRBJ1-3 and V is TRBV4-3, with a possible D match to TRBD1 (5 bases). This CDR3 contains 13 residues. Looked up from germline, CDR1 is LGHNA and CDR2 is YSLEER. Trimming took off 4 bases at V and 3 bases at J, with 7 bases between the two ends.